This is a list of T cell receptor beta chains from one sample in a study of T cells in Graves' hyperthyroidism and ophthalmopathy. TCRdb processed the multiplex PCR reads anew with MiXCR; each CDR3 protein has one entry. The repertoire holds about 380,000 distinct CDR3 sequences, with roughly 12% as singletons. The sequencing input was blood. These receptors came from a man aged 30 to 45 with Graves' hyperthyroidism that later progressed to Graves' ophthalmopathy. CDR3s include the opening cysteine and the closing phenylalanine or tryptophan. The D gene is left open where the match is weak. The size field is filled for only some rows; it gives once, few, many or a size class.

J gene: TRBJ2-5; V gene: TRBV6-1; clone size: few; D gene: .; CDR3 DNA: TGTGCCAGCAGTGAAGCGCTTCAAGGTAGCCGTGAGACCCAGTACTTC; CDR3 protein: CASSEALQGSRETQYF
J gene: TRBJ1-5; V gene: TRBV30; clone size: many; D gene: .; CDR3 DNA: TGTGCCTGGAGTGTGGGTAGAACCATCTATAGCAATCAGCCCCAGCATTTT; CDR3 protein: CAWSVGRTIYSNQPQHF
J gene: TRBJ2-7; V gene: TRBV29-1; clone size: .; D gene: .; CDR3 DNA: TGCAGCGTCCGCTCTCCAGACACCTACGAGCAGTACTTC; CDR3 protein: CSVRSPDTYEQYF
J gene: TRBJ1-2; V gene: TRBV5-6; clone size: few; D gene: .; CDR3 DNA: TGTGCCAGCAGCTTGGGACAGGCTTTACCCGACTGGAAGGGCTATGGCTACACCTTC; CDR3 protein: CASSLGQALPDWKGYGYTF
J gene: TRBJ1-6; V gene: TRBV19; clone size: few; D gene: TRBD1; CDR3 DNA: TGTGCCAGTAGTCTACGGGACAGAAACAATTCACCCCTCCACTTT; CDR3 protein: CASSLRDRNNSPLHF
J gene: TRBJ2-1; V gene: TRBV29-1; clone size: .; D gene: .; CDR3 DNA: TGCAGCGTTGGACCGCCGGGACTCCACGCCAATGAGCAGTTCTTC; CDR3 protein: CSVGPPGLHANEQFF
J gene: TRBJ2-7; V gene: TRBV2; clone size: many; D gene: TRBD1; CDR3 DNA: TGTGCCAGCACCTCGGACAGGGGCACCTACGAGCAGTACTTC; CDR3 protein: CASTSDRGTYEQYF
J gene: TRBJ2-7; V gene: TRBV7-2; clone size: many; D gene: .; CDR3 DNA: TGTGCCAGCAGCCTCCTGGCGTGGGACTCCCACGAGCAGTACTTC; CDR3 protein: CASSLLAWDSHEQYF
J gene: TRBJ2-1; V gene: TRBV7-9; clone size: many; D gene: .; CDR3 DNA: TGTGCCAGCAGCTTCCTTATATGGGATGAGCAGTTCTTC; CDR3 protein: CASSFLIWDEQFF
J gene: TRBJ1-6; V gene: TRBV6-6; clone size: few; D gene: TRBD1; CDR3 DNA: TGTGCCAGCAGTTACTCGTTGGCAGGGGGAAGTTCACCCCTCCACTTT; CDR3 protein: CASSYSLAGGSSPLHF
J gene: TRBJ2-1; V gene: TRBV6-1; clone size: .; D gene: TRBD2; CDR3 DNA: TGTGCCAGCAGTTTTCGGCGGGGGGGAAACAATGAGCAGTTCTTC; CDR3 protein: CASSFRRGGNNEQFF
J gene: TRBJ2-7; V gene: TRBV7-2; clone size: many; D gene: .; CDR3 DNA: TGTGCCAGCAGCTCCACAGGTTCCTACGAGCAGTACTTC; CDR3 protein: CASSSTGSYEQYF
J gene: TRBJ1-2; V gene: TRBV6-1; clone size: many; D gene: TRBD1; CDR3 DNA: TGTGCCAGCAGTTATCGGGACAGGGCCTATGGCTACACCTTC; CDR3 protein: CASSYRDRAYGYTF
J gene: TRBJ2-7; V gene: TRBV11-3; clone size: many; D gene: .; CDR3 DNA: TGTGCCAGCAGCCACAGGCGCTCCTACGAGCAGTACTTC; CDR3 protein: CASSHRRSYEQYF
J gene: TRBJ2-3; V gene: TRBV28; clone size: many; D gene: TRBD1; CDR3 DNA: TGTGCCAGCAGTTTAAAACAGGGGACAGATACGCAGTATTTT; CDR3 protein: CASSLKQGTDTQYF
J gene: TRBJ2-1; V gene: TRBV6-1; clone size: many; D gene: .; CDR3 DNA: TGTGCCAGCAGCCGGGTTTCAAGCTCCTACAATGAGCAGTTCTTC; CDR3 protein: CASSRVSSSYNEQFF
J gene: TRBJ2-3; V gene: TRBV9; clone size: .; D gene: .; CDR3 DNA: TGTGCCAGCAGCGTGGGTCTGACAGGTTCAACAGATACGCAGTATTTT; CDR3 protein: CASSVGLTGSTDTQYF
J gene: TRBJ2-7; V gene: TRBV6-1; clone size: many; D gene: TRBD1; CDR3 DNA: TGTGCCAGCAGCCGACAGGGTTCCTACGAGCAGTACTTC; CDR3 protein: CASSRQGSYEQYF
J gene: TRBJ2-2; V gene: TRBV7-2; clone size: .; D gene: .; CDR3 DNA: TGTGCCAGCAGCCCCTTATGGAGCACCGGGGAGCTGTTTTTT; CDR3 protein: CASSPLWSTGELFF
J gene: TRBJ1-1; V gene: TRBV19; clone size: few; D gene: .; CDR3 DNA: TGTGCCAGTAGTACCTTAGGGAGGAATTGGGACACTGAAGCTTTCTTT; CDR3 protein: CASSTLGRNWDTEAFF
J gene: TRBJ1-5; V gene: TRBV19; clone size: .; D gene: .; CDR3 DNA: TGTGCCAGTAGTATAGAAGGCCGGACCAGACAGCCCCAGCATTTT; CDR3 protein: CASSIEGRTRQPQHF
J gene: TRBJ2-5; V gene: TRBV7-6; clone size: many; D gene: .; CDR3 DNA: TGTGCCAGCAGCCTGTGGGGACAAGAGACCCAGTACTTC; CDR3 protein: CASSLWGQETQYF
J gene: TRBJ1-1; V gene: TRBV2; clone size: many; D gene: .; CDR3 DNA: TGTGCCAGCAGTGTTGGGGGGGATAAAGCTTTCTTT; CDR3 protein: CASSVGGDKAFF
J gene: TRBJ1-2; V gene: TRBV29-1; clone size: .; D gene: TRBD1; CDR3 DNA: TGCAGCGCCTGGACAGGCGACAACTATGGCTACACCTTC; CDR3 protein: CSAWTGDNYGYTF